This is a list of T cell receptor beta chains from one sample in a study of cytomegalovirus exposure and HLA in healthy donors. Profiling relied on immunoSEQ multiplex PCR, and the TCRdb table lists in-frame clones only, not all of them. This sample yields some 150,000 clones, of which 80% are seen a single time; roughly 13% belongs to the top ten. Sequenced input: PBMCs. The receptors were sampled from a man younger than 45 in good health and CMV-seropositive. Both conserved end residues are part of each CDR3. Each record gives: CDR3 DNA, CDR3 protein, clone size, J gene, V gene, D gene. A D gene is named only where the DNA matches it firmly. Clone size is stated in some rows and not others, as once, few, many or a class when expanded.

CDR3 DNA: TGTGCCAGCACCCCCAGCTCCTACGAGCAGTACTTC
CDR3 protein: CASTPSSYEQYF
clone size: .
J gene: TRBJ2-7
V gene: TRBV6-1
D gene: .

CDR3 DNA: TGTGCCAGCAGCTCCCGACAGGGGCCCTACGAGCAGTACTTC
CDR3 protein: CASSSRQGPYEQYF
clone size: .
J gene: TRBJ2-7
V gene: TRBV5-4
D gene: TRBD1

CDR3 DNA: TGTGCCAGCAGTAGACAAGGGGTACACGTCCTGACTTTC
CDR3 protein: CASSRQGVHVLTF
clone size: .
J gene: TRBJ2-6
V gene: TRBV9
D gene: .

CDR3 DNA: TGCAGCGTTGAAGACTCCGCGGGTGGCTACACCTTC
CDR3 protein: CSVEDSAGGYTF
clone size: few
J gene: TRBJ1-2
V gene: TRBV29-1
D gene: .

CDR3 DNA: TGTGCCAGTAGGTTGACTAGCGAAGACAATGAGCAGTTCTTC
CDR3 protein: CASRLTSEDNEQFF
clone size: few
J gene: TRBJ2-1
V gene: TRBV19
D gene: TRBD2

CDR3 DNA: TGTGCCACCAAGGGACAGCTCCAAGAGACCCAGTACTTC
CDR3 protein: CATKGQLQETQYF
clone size: .
J gene: TRBJ2-5
V gene: TRBV5-4
D gene: TRBD1

CDR3 DNA: TGTGCCAGCAGCTTTGGCGGCAATTCTGGATATGGCTACACCTTC
CDR3 protein: CASSFGGNSGYGYTF
clone size: once
J gene: TRBJ1-2
V gene: TRBV7-2
D gene: .

CDR3 DNA: TGCGCCAGCAGCCAAGATCCTAGCACAGATACGCAGTATTTT
CDR3 protein: CASSQDPSTDTQYF
clone size: .
J gene: TRBJ2-3
V gene: TRBV4-1
D gene: .

CDR3 DNA: TGTGCCAGTAGTATCGGAGGGCTGAACACTGAAGCTTTCTTT
CDR3 protein: CASSIGGLNTEAFF
clone size: .
J gene: TRBJ1-1
V gene: TRBV19
D gene: .

CDR3 DNA: TGCGCCAGCAGCCCCTTCGTTGCGGGGGGCACCGGGGAGCTGTTTTTT
CDR3 protein: CASSPFVAGGTGELFF
clone size: .
J gene: TRBJ2-2
V gene: TRBV5-1
D gene: TRBD2

CDR3 DNA: TGTGCCAGCAGCCCCTTTGGGGGGGCGGGTCAGCCCCAGCATTTT
CDR3 protein: CASSPFGGAGQPQHF
clone size: .
J gene: TRBJ1-5
V gene: TRBV7-6
D gene: .

CDR3 DNA: TGTGCCAGCAGCCAGGGGGCAGGAAAGAGGACTGAAGCTTTCTTT
CDR3 protein: CASSQGAGKRTEAFF
clone size: .
J gene: TRBJ1-1
V gene: TRBV4-2
D gene: .

CDR3 DNA: TGTGCCAGCAGCACTACGACAGGGTTAGACTATGGCTACACCTTC
CDR3 protein: CASSTTTGLDYGYTF
clone size: .
J gene: TRBJ1-2
V gene: TRBV5-5
D gene: TRBD1

CDR3 DNA: TGTGCCAGCAGCCTTCTAGGTGGGGGGGGTTTAGGAGAGCAGTTCTTC
CDR3 protein: CASSLLGGGGLGEQFF
clone size: .
J gene: TRBJ2-1
V gene: TRBV7-3
D gene: TRBD2

CDR3 DNA: TGTGCCAGCAGCTTAAAGGGACAGGGGGCGTCTGGGGCCAACGTCCTGACTTTC
CDR3 protein: CASSLKGQGASGANVLTF
clone size: .
J gene: TRBJ2-6
V gene: TRBV7-8
D gene: TRBD1

CDR3 DNA: TGTGCCAGTAGTGGAGAGGGTCACGAGCAGTACTTC
CDR3 protein: CASSGEGHEQYF
clone size: .
J gene: TRBJ2-7
V gene: TRBV19
D gene: .

CDR3 DNA: TGTGCCAGCAGCTCCCGCCCGGGACAGGGGAAGACAGATACGCAGTATTTT
CDR3 protein: CASSSRPGQGKTDTQYF
clone size: .
J gene: TRBJ2-3
V gene: TRBV7-3
D gene: TRBD1

CDR3 DNA: TGTGCCAGCAGTTACGCAATAGCGGGGACATACAATGAGCAGTTCTTC
CDR3 protein: CASSYAIAGTYNEQFF
clone size: .
J gene: TRBJ2-1
V gene: TRBV6-6
D gene: TRBD2

CDR3 DNA: TGTGCCAGTAGTCCACGAGGGAGGAACACCGGGGAGCTGTTTTTT
CDR3 protein: CASSPRGRNTGELFF
clone size: .
J gene: TRBJ2-2
V gene: TRBV19
D gene: .

CDR3 DNA: TGTGCCAGCGCGACAGGGGTTTGGGAACCCCAGCATTTT
CDR3 protein: CASATGVWEPQHF
clone size: few
J gene: TRBJ1-5
V gene: TRBV6-5
D gene: TRBD1

CDR3 DNA: TGTGCCAGCAGCCGGGGGCAAGCTAGCACAGATACGCAGTATTTT
CDR3 protein: CASSRGQASTDTQYF
clone size: .
J gene: TRBJ2-3
V gene: TRBV14
D gene: .

CDR3 DNA: TGTGCCGTAAAACTAGCGGGAGTTGCTGGGGCCAACGTCCTGACTTTC
CDR3 protein: CAVKLAGVAGANVLTF
clone size: .
J gene: TRBJ2-6
V gene: TRBV28
D gene: TRBD2

CDR3 DNA: TGTGCCACCAGCCCTAGCCTAGCGAGAACTTGCGAGCAGTACTTC
CDR3 protein: CATSPSLARTCEQYF
clone size: few
J gene: TRBJ2-7
V gene: TRBV15
D gene: .

CDR3 DNA: TGTGCCAGCAGCCAAGATCGGGGCGGGATTCAGTTCTTC
CDR3 protein: CASSQDRGGIQFF
clone size: .
J gene: TRBJ2-1
V gene: TRBV14
D gene: .

CDR3 DNA: TGTGCCAGCAGCCGAGAGGGAGATACGCAGTATTTT
CDR3 protein: CASSREGDTQYF
clone size: .
J gene: TRBJ2-3
V gene: TRBV7-9
D gene: .

CDR3 DNA: TGCAGCGCTCAGACTAGCGTAATGAATGAGCAGTTCTTC
CDR3 protein: CSAQTSVMNEQFF
clone size: few
J gene: TRBJ2-1
V gene: TRBV29-1
D gene: TRBD2

CDR3 DNA: TGCGCCAGCAGCCGGGACAGGGCCAAAAACATTCAGTACTTC
CDR3 protein: CASSRDRAKNIQYF
clone size: once
J gene: TRBJ2-4
V gene: TRBV5-1
D gene: TRBD1

CDR3 DNA: TGTGCCAGCAGCCGTGGAGTGACGGACTCCTACGAGCAGTACTTC
CDR3 protein: CASSRGVTDSYEQYF
clone size: .
J gene: TRBJ2-7
V gene: TRBV11-1
D gene: .

CDR3 DNA: TGTGCCACCAGACAGGGGGCGGGCTATGGCTACACCTTC
CDR3 protein: CATRQGAGYGYTF
clone size: .
J gene: TRBJ1-2
V gene: TRBV28
D gene: TRBD1

CDR3 DNA: TGTGCTAGTGGCCGTACACTAGCGGGAGGGCGGAACACCGGGGAGCTGTTTTTT
CDR3 protein: CASGRTLAGGRNTGELFF
clone size: .
J gene: TRBJ2-2
V gene: TRBV12-5
D gene: TRBD2

CDR3 DNA: TGTGCCAGCACCGGGTCGGGGAAAAAAAACATTCAGTACTTC
CDR3 protein: CASTGSGKKNIQYF
clone size: few
J gene: TRBJ2-4
V gene: TRBV2
D gene: .

CDR3 DNA: TGTGCCAGCAGCCAACGGCTAGCCTTTCCAGATACGCAGTATTTT
CDR3 protein: CASSQRLAFPDTQYF
clone size: .
J gene: TRBJ2-3
V gene: TRBV4-2
D gene: .

CDR3 DNA: TGTGCCAGCAGCTTGCGGTCCGGGGGGAGGAACACTGAAGCTTTCTTT
CDR3 protein: CASSLRSGGRNTEAFF
clone size: .
J gene: TRBJ1-1
V gene: TRBV5-4
D gene: .

CDR3 DNA: TGTGCCAGCTCACACCTCCCCGGGACAGAACCTCAGCCCCAGCATTTT
CDR3 protein: CASSHLPGTEPQPQHF
clone size: once
J gene: TRBJ1-5
V gene: TRBV18
D gene: TRBD1

CDR3 DNA: TGCGCCAGCAGCTTGGGTGGGACAGGGATGCGACATGTACTCTATCAGCCCCAGCATTTT
CDR3 protein: CASSLGGTGMRHVLYQPQHF
clone size: .
J gene: TRBJ1-5
V gene: TRBV5-1
D gene: TRBD1

CDR3 DNA: TGTGCCAGCTTCCATAGCGCTGGCTACAATGAGCAGTTCTTC
CDR3 protein: CASFHSAGYNEQFF
clone size: .
J gene: TRBJ2-1
V gene: TRBV7-2
D gene: .

CDR3 DNA: TGTGCCAGCAGTTCGGGACAGCACAATCAGCCCCAGCATTTT
CDR3 protein: CASSSGQHNQPQHF
clone size: .
J gene: TRBJ1-5
V gene: TRBV6-5
D gene: TRBD1

CDR3 DNA: TGTGCCAGCAGCCTCCTGGGGGGGAATAACATTCAGTACTTC
CDR3 protein: CASSLLGGNNIQYF
clone size: few
J gene: TRBJ2-4
V gene: TRBV7-3
D gene: TRBD2

CDR3 DNA: TGTGCCAGCAGTTTATCCAGGGTTGGTGAAGCTTTCTTT
CDR3 protein: CASSLSRVGEAFF
clone size: .
J gene: TRBJ1-1
V gene: TRBV28
D gene: .

CDR3 DNA: TGCAGCGTTGAGGAGGGTAACGAGCAGTACTTC
CDR3 protein: CSVEEGNEQYF
clone size: .
J gene: TRBJ2-7
V gene: TRBV29-1
D gene: .

CDR3 DNA: TGTGCCAGCAGTGAAACGGTCTTAGGGGGGGAGCAGTACTTC
CDR3 protein: CASSETVLGGEQYF
clone size: .
J gene: TRBJ2-5
V gene: TRBV2
D gene: .

CDR3 DNA: TGTGCCAGCAGCTTACTCTCAGGTAATGAAGCTTTCTTT
CDR3 protein: CASSLLSGNEAFF
clone size: .
J gene: TRBJ1-1
V gene: TRBV13
D gene: .

CDR3 DNA: TGTGCCTGGAGTTTCAGGGGTGGCACTGAAGCTTTCTTT
CDR3 protein: CAWSFRGGTEAFF
clone size: .
J gene: TRBJ1-1
V gene: TRBV30
D gene: .

CDR3 DNA: TGTGCCAGCAGCTCACGCCACAGTATTCGCAGCTACGAGCAGTACTTC
CDR3 protein: CASSSRHSIRSYEQYF
clone size: .
J gene: TRBJ2-7
V gene: TRBV28
D gene: .

CDR3 DNA: TGTGCCAGCAGAGCGGACGTGGACAATGAGCAGTTCTTC
CDR3 protein: CASRADVDNEQFF
clone size: .
J gene: TRBJ2-1
V gene: TRBV27
D gene: .

CDR3 DNA: TGTGCCAGCAGTCAAGGAGGGGCGGGAGGGCGTTCCTACAATGAGCAGTTCTTC
CDR3 protein: CASSQGGAGGRSYNEQFF
clone size: .
J gene: TRBJ2-1
V gene: TRBV2
D gene: TRBD2

CDR3 DNA: TGTGCCAGCAGCTTGGACAGGATACAGTTCTTC
CDR3 protein: CASSLDRIQFF
clone size: .
J gene: TRBJ2-1
V gene: TRBV5-5
D gene: .

CDR3 DNA: TGTGCCAGCAGCTTGGCCTCAAGCAGGGCTTATCAGCCCCAGCATTTT
CDR3 protein: CASSLASSRAYQPQHF
clone size: .
J gene: TRBJ1-5
V gene: TRBV5-8
D gene: .

CDR3 DNA: TGTGCCACCAGCAGAGATCTAGGCCTGGACTCTGGAAACACCATATATTTT
CDR3 protein: CATSRDLGLDSGNTIYF
clone size: .
J gene: TRBJ1-3
V gene: TRBV15
D gene: .

CDR3 DNA: TGCGCCAGCAGTCATCTAAGGGGTAGGTGTTTTGGGGCCAACGTCCTGACTTTC
CDR3 protein: CASSHLRGRCFGANVLTF
clone size: .
J gene: TRBJ2-6
V gene: TRBV23-1
D gene: .

CDR3 DNA: TGTGCCAGCAGTACCGGGACTTCTGTCAATGAGCAGTTCTTC
CDR3 protein: CASSTGTSVNEQFF
clone size: .
J gene: TRBJ2-1
V gene: TRBV6-6
D gene: .

CDR3 DNA: TGTGCCAGCGGGGGCATGGGTTTCGCGCACCACTTC
CDR3 protein: CASGGMGFAHHF
clone size: .
J gene: TRBJ2-5
V gene: TRBV6-5
D gene: .

CDR3 DNA: TGTGCCAGCAGCTTCCGGGACAGGGGACTTACCCGCACAGATACGCAGTATTTT
CDR3 protein: CASSFRDRGLTRTDTQYF
clone size: .
J gene: TRBJ2-3
V gene: TRBV7-2
D gene: TRBD1

CDR3 DNA: TGTGCCAGCAGTCCCAGCGGGGGCCTGGGGGAGCTGTTTTTT
CDR3 protein: CASSPSGGLGELFF
clone size: .
J gene: TRBJ2-2
V gene: TRBV28
D gene: TRBD2

CDR3 DNA: TGTGCCAGCCCCCCCGGCAGGTTAAGCGGCTTCCCGCGGGAGACCCAGTACTTC
CDR3 protein: CASPPGRLSGFPRETQYF
clone size: .
J gene: TRBJ2-5
V gene: TRBV11-3
D gene: .